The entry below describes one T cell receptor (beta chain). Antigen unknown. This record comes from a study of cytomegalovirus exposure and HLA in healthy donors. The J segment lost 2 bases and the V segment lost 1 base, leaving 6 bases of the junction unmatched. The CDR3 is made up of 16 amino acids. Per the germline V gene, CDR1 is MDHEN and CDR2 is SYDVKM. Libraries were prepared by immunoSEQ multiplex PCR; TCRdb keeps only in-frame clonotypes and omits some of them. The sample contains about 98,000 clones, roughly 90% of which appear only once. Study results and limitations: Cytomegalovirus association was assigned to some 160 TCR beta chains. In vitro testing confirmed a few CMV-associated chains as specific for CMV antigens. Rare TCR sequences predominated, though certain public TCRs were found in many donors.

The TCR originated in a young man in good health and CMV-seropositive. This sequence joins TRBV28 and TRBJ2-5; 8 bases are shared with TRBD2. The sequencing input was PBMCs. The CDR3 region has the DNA TGTGCCAGCAGTTTATTTGCGGGAGGTCTGCAAGAGACCCAGTACTTC. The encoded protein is CASSLFAGGLQETQYF.